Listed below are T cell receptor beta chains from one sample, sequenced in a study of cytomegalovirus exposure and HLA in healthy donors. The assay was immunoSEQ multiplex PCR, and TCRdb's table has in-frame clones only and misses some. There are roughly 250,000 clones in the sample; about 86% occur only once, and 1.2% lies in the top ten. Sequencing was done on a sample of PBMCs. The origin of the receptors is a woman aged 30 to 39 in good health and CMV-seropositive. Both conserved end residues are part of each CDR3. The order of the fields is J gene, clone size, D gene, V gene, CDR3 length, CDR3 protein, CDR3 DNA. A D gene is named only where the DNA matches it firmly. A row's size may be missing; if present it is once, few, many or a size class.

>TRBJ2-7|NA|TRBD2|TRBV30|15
CAWSMGLGLSYEQYF
TGTGCCTGGAGTATGGGACTAGGACTCTCCTACGAGCAGTACTTC
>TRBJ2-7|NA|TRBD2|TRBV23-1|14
CASSRRGSPYEQYF
TGCGCCAGCAGTCGCCGCGGGAGTCCCTACGAGCAGTACTTC
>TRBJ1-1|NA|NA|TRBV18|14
CASSPGQGNTEAFF
TGTGCCAGCTCACCAGGGCAGGGAAACACTGAAGCTTTCTTT
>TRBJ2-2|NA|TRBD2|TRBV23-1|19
CASSQCPGTSGSITGELFF
TGCGCCAGCAGTCAATGCCCTGGGACTAGCGGGAGTATCACCGGGGAGCTGTTTTTT
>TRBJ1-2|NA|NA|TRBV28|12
CASSDSIYGYTF
TGTGCCAGCTCGGACAGTATCTATGGCTACACCTTC
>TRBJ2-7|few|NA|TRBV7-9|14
CASSLSAASYEQYF
TGTGCCAGCAGCTTATCAGCGGCGTCCTACGAGCAGTACTTC
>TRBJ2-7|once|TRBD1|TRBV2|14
CASARRGQDYEQYF
TGTGCCAGCGCCCGGCGGGGACAGGACTACGAGCAGTACTTC
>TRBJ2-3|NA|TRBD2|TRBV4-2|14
CASSQAGDTDTQYF
TGTGCCAGCAGCCAGGCGGGAGACACAGATACGCAGTATTTT
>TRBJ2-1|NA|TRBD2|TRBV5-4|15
CASSPGLAEWIEQFF
TGTGCCAGCAGCCCGGGACTAGCGGAATGGATTGAGCAGTTCTTC
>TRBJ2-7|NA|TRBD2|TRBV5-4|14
CASSLGAGVYEQYF
TGTGCCAGCAGCTTGGGAGCGGGAGTTTACGAGCAGTACTTC
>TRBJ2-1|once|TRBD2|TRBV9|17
CASSSGTSDFSYNEQFF
TGTGCCAGCAGCTCCGGGACTAGCGACTTCTCCTACAATGAGCAGTTCTTC
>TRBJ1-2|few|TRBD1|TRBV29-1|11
CSVQTGYGYTF
TGCAGCGTACAGACAGGGTATGGCTACACCTTC
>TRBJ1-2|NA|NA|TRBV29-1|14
CSVELAGLDYGYTF
TGCAGCGTTGAACTGGCAGGGCTCGACTATGGCTACACCTTC
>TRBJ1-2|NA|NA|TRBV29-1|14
CSVDIDMPNYGYTF
TGCAGCGTAGACATCGACATGCCTAACTATGGCTACACCTTC
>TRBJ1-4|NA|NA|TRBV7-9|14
CASSSGKTNEKLFF
TGTGCCAGCAGCTCCGGTAAAACTAATGAAAAACTGTTTTTT
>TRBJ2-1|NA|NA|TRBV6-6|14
CASRKPDNHNEQFF
TGTGCCAGCAGGAAACCGGACAATCACAATGAGCAGTTCTTC
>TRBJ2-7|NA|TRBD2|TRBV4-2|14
CASSKSGTSYEQYF
TGTGCCAGCAGCAAAAGCGGGACTAGTTACGAGCAGTACTTC
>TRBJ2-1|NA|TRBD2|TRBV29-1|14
CSSSGGSSYNEQFF
TGCAGCTCATCGGGGGGTAGCTCCTACAATGAGCAGTTCTTC
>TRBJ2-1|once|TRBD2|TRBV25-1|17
CASSDGGVREGRNEQFF
TGTGCCAGCAGTGATGGGGGCGTGCGGGAGGGCCGCAATGAGCAGTTCTTC
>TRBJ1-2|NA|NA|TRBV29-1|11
CSAARGDGYTF
TGCAGCGCGGCTCGGGGGGATGGCTACACCTTC
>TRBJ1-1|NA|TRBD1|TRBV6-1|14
CASSGWTGAIEAFF
TGTGCCAGCAGCGGATGGACAGGGGCTATTGAAGCTTTCTTT
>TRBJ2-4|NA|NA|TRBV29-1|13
CSVVRSAKNIQYF
TGCAGCGTTGTCCGGTCGGCCAAAAACATTCAGTACTTC
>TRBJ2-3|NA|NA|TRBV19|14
CASSYSRGTDTQYF
TGTGCCAGTAGTTACAGTCGGGGTACAGATACGCAGTATTTT
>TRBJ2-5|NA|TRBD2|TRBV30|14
CAWSMTSGRETQYF
TGTGCCTGGAGTATGACTAGCGGGAGAGAGACCCAGTACTTC
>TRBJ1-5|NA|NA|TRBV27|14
CASSFFSNNQPQHF
TGTGCCAGCAGTTTTTTCAGTAATAATCAGCCCCAGCATTTT
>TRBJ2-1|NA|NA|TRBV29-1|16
CSVVILGRTSYNEQFF
TGCAGCGTTGTAATATTGGGGCGTACCTCCTACAATGAGCAGTTCTTC
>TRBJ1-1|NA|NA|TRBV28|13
CASRQDPGTEAFF
TGTGCCAGCCGCCAGGACCCGGGGACTGAAGCTTTCTTT
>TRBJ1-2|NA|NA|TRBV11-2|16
CASSHVQGPRGNGYTF
TGTGCCAGCAGCCACGTACAGGGACCCCGTGGGAATGGCTACACCTTC
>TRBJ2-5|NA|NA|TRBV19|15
CASRFGQIPEETQYF
TGTGCCAGTAGGTTTGGACAGATCCCCGAAGAGACCCAGTACTTC
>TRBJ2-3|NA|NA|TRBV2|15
CASSVEAGTTDTQYF
TGTGCCAGCAGTGTTGAGGCGGGGACCACAGATACGCAGTATTTT
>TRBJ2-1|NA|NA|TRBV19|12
CASSINSVEQFF
TGTGCCAGTAGTATTAATAGCGTGGAGCAGTTCTTC
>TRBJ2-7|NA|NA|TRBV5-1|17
CASSLTGTLGESYEQYF
TGCGCCAGCAGCCTCACAGGGACCTTGGGGGAATCCTACGAGCAGTACTTC
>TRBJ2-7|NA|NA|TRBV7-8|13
CASSLVLVDEQYF
TGTGCCAGCAGCTTAGTCCTAGTCGACGAGCAGTACTTC
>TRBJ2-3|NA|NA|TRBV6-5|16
CASSLLASSRTDTQYF
TGTGCCAGCAGTTTACTCGCCTCGTCCCGCACAGATACGCAGTATTTT
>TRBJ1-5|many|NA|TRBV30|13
CAWTQRVDQPQHF
TGTGCCTGGACCCAGAGGGTAGATCAGCCCCAGCATTTT
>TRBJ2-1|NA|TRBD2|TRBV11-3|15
CASSLEIAGVNEQFF
TGTGCCAGCAGCTTAGAAATAGCGGGTGTTAATGAGCAGTTCTTC
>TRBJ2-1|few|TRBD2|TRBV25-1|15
CASSEGLGTSSKQFF
TGTGCCAGCAGTGAGGGTCTAGGGACTAGCTCTAAGCAGTTCTTC
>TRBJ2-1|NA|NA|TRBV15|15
CATSREGQFYNEQFF
TGTGCCACCAGCAGAGAAGGACAGTTTTACAATGAGCAGTTCTTC
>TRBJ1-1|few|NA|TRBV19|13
CASRLQGTSEAFF
TGTGCCAGTAGGCTACAGGGTACCAGTGAAGCTTTCTTT
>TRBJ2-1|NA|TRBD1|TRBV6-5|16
CASSYKRGTGADEQFF
TGTGCCAGCAGTTACAAACGGGGTACAGGGGCCGATGAGCAGTTCTTC
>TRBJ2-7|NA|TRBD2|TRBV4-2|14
CASSQVVGREEQYF
TGTGCCAGCAGCCAAGTTGTGGGGAGGGAAGAGCAGTACTTC
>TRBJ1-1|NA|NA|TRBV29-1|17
CSVQPFQGLGVNTEAFF
TGCAGCGTTCAGCCCTTTCAGGGGCTAGGGGTGAACACTGAAGCTTTCTTT
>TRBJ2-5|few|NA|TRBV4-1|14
CASSQGSASVTQYF
TGCGCCAGCAGCCAAGGGTCCGCTAGCGTGACCCAGTACTTC
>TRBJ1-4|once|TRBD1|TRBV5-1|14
CASSVGTGAEKLFF
TGCGCCAGCAGCGTCGGGACAGGGGCTGAAAAACTGTTTTTT
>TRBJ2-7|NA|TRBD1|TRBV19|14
CASSPRTGAYEQYF
TGTGCCAGTAGTCCACGGACAGGGGCCTACGAGCAGTACTTC
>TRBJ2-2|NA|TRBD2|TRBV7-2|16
CASSPTSGYVTGELFF
TGTGCCAGCAGCCCAACTAGCGGATACGTCACCGGGGAGCTGTTTTTT